The 15 T cell receptor beta chains below all came from one sample that was sequenced in a study of cytomegalovirus exposure and HLA in healthy donors. The PCR was carried out with 60 Vbeta primers and 13 Jbeta primers. Data came from immunoSEQ multiplex PCR; TCRdb stores just in-frame clones and leaves some out. Among under 200,000 clones, almost 80% were seen once, and the ten largest hold roughly an eighth. Sequenced material: PBMCs. The receptors here all came from a man over 45 in good health and CMV-seropositive.

V and J are TRBV6-5 and TRBJ1-4, with 8 bases matching TRBD1. With 6 bases clipped from V and 5 bases from J, the junction kept 5 bases outside the gene matches. The germline CDR1 and CDR2 sequences are MNHEY and SVGAGI. This CDR3 is 14 amino acids long. This CDR3 reads CASRAGGANEKLFF. The CDR3 DNA follows: TGTGCCAGCAGGGCAGGGGGCGCGAATGAAAAACTGTTTTTT.

V usage is TRBV11-1 and J usage is TRBJ2-1; 10 bases match TRBD2. CDR1 and CDR2 (germline): SGHAT, FQDESV (reference sequence). V lost 1 base to trimming and J lost 7 bases; unmatched junction nucleotides: 10. The CDR3 totals 17 residues. The DNA for the CDR3 is TGTGCCAGCAGCTTAGAATTGCTAGCGGGGGTTGGGAATGAGCAGTTCTTC. Amino acids: CASSLELLAGVGNEQFF.

This clone was found once. The V gene is TRBV7-9, the J gene TRBJ1-1, with 7 bases that match TRBD1. In germline, CDR1 is SEHNR, CDR2 FQNEAQ (reference sequence). There are 16 residues in the CDR3. Trimming at V came to 5 bases and at J to 5 bases, leaving 14 bases not matched to a gene. CDR3 protein: CASSRRQGGMETEAFF. The CDR3 DNA is TGTGCCAGCAGCAGAAGACAGGGTGGCATGGAAACTGAAGCTTTCTTT.

V is TRBV28 and J is TRBJ1-5; D remains ambiguous. Germline V gene data show CDR1 as MDHEN and CDR2 as SYDVKM. V lost 5 bases to trimming and J lost 6 bases, with 2 bases between them. The CDR3 has 10 residues. CDR3 DNA: TGTGCCAGCAGTCGTCAGCCCCAGCATTTT. Its protein product is CASSRQPQHF. The variable domain in full, with the rest retrieved from reference TRBV28 and TRBJ1-5, is DVKVTQSSRYLVKRTGEKVFLECVQDMDHENMFWYRQDPGLGLRLIYFSYDVKMKEKGDIPEGYSVSREKKERFSLILESASTNQTSMYLCASSRQPQHFGDGTRLSIL.

V gene TRBV29-1 combines with J gene TRBJ1-2, with 9 bases that match TRBD1. J gave up 7 bases and V 7 bases, and 10 bases lay outside the gene matches. This CDR3 comprises 13 residues. CDR1 and CDR2 from the germline V gene are SQVTM and ANQGSEA. The CDR3: CSATGTGSGGYTF. CDR3 DNA: TGCAGCGCTACCGGGACAGGGTCTGGTGGCTACACCTTC.

The CDR3 region has the DNA TGTGCCAGCAGCGTCCGGGAGGCCTCCTACGAGCAGTACTTC. It encodes CASSVREASYEQYF. The chain joins TRBV9 to TRBJ2-7; the match to TRBD2 covers 7 bases. Germline-derived CDR1 and CDR2 are SGDLS and YYNGEE. This CDR3 spans 14 amino acids. V shed 2 bases, J shed 0 bases, and the junction held 2 bases outside the gene matches.

The chain is built from TRBV6-6 and TRBJ2-5, with a weak D call TRBD1 (6 bases). This CDR3 has 15 amino acids. Trimming pared 0 bases from V and 2 bases from J, leaving 10 bases between. The germline V gene encodes CDR1 MNHNY and CDR2 SVGAGI (reference sequence). For the CDR3, the DNA is TGTGCCAGCAGTTACTCTAGACAGGTACAAGAGACCCAGTACTTC. Its translation is CASSYSRQVQETQYF.

This rearrangement joins TRBV18 to TRBJ2-5, with D tentatively TRBD2 (5 bases). The V gene's germline CDR1 is KGHSH and CDR2 LQKENI. Trimming removed 4 bases at V and 2 bases at J, with 20 bases between. This CDR3 spans 17 amino acids. CDR3 sequence: CASSLTPPGRGQETQYF. DNA of the CDR3: TGTGCCAGCTCACTAACGCCCCCGGGGAGAGGGCAAGAGACCCAGTACTTC.

V usage is TRBV11-2 and J usage is TRBJ1-2, with 8 bases fitting TRBD1. The germline gives CDR1 SGHAT, CDR2 FQNNGV. There are 14 residues in the CDR3. V shed 6 bases, J shed 3 bases, and the junction held 6 bases outside the gene matches. The CDR3 reads CASRFQGADYGYTF. The DNA of the CDR3 is TGTGCCAGCAGGTTCCAGGGGGCTGACTATGGCTACACCTTC. Complete variable domain (other parts from reference TRBV11-2 and TRBJ1-2): EAGVAQSPRYKIIEKRQSVAFWCNPISGHATLYWYQQILGQGPKLLIQFQNNGVVDDSQLPKDRFSAERLKGVDSTLKIQPAKLEDSAVYLCASRFQGADYGYTFGSGTRLTVV.

There are a few counts of this clone. The J gene is TRBJ2-1, the V gene TRBV6-4; no clear D. Trimming took off 3 bases at V and 9 bases at J, with 12 bases between the two ends. This CDR3 spans 13 amino acids. Germline V gene data show CDR1 as MRHNA and CDR2 as SNTAGT. CDR3 bases: TGTGCCAGCAGTGATGATGAGAATCGTGAGCAGTTCTTC. Its protein is CASSDDENREQFF.

V is TRBV18 and J is TRBJ2-7, with 7 nucleotides matching TRBD2. The germline V gene encodes CDR1 KGHSH and CDR2 LQKENI. The CDR3 contains 14 residues. V dropped 0 bases and J dropped 3; count of bases not matched to a gene: 2. CDR3 region: CASSPPGGVYEQYF. In DNA, the CDR3 is TGTGCCAGCTCACCACCGGGAGGGGTCTACGAGCAGTACTTC.

This clone appeared a few times. V usage is TRBV10-3 and J usage is TRBJ1-2, with TRBD1 as a possible D gene (5 bases). This CDR3 is 15 amino acids long. Between the trimmed V and J ends, which lost 2 bases and 8 bases, there was a span of 18 bases. Germline V gives CDR1 ENHRY, CDR2 SYGVKD. The CDR3 nucleotides are TGTGCCATCAGTGAGCGGCAGGCGCTCGGGGGAGGCTACACCTTC. Protein: CAISERQALGGGYTF.

This chain connects TRBV6-6 to TRBJ2-7, with 10 nucleotides matching TRBD1. This CDR3 comprises 14 residues. The V gene end was trimmed by 2 bases and the J gene end by 6 bases; junction bases not matched to a gene: 4. The germline gives CDR1 MNHNY, CDR2 SVGAGI (reference sequence). The CDR3 DNA is TGTGCCAGCAGTTACGACAGGGGGCGGCCCGAGCAGTACGTC. Amino acid sequence: CASSYDRGRPEQYV.

The gene calls are TRBV6-1 and TRBJ2-7; 7 bases line up with TRBD1. The V gene's germline CDR1 is MNHNS and CDR2 SASEGT. V was pared by 2 bases and J by 3 bases, with 4 bases of the junction left unmatched. The CDR3 extends over 14 amino acids. CDR3 in amino acids: CASSESRTGYEQYF. CDR3 DNA sequence: TGTGCCAGCAGTGAAAGTCGGACAGGCTACGAGCAGTACTTC.

V usage is TRBV6-8 and J usage is TRBJ2-5; D gene uncertain. Trimming removed 2 bases at V and 5 bases at J, with 18 bases between. Looked up from germline, CDR1 is MNHGY and CDR2 is SAAAGT. CDR3 length equals 16 residues. The CDR3 DNA reads as TGTGCCAGCAGTTACCCGAGGAGAGTTTTAAAGGAGACCCAGTACTTC. As protein: CASSYPRRVLKETQYF.